The T cell receptor (beta chain) under discussion was sequenced for a study of T cell repertoires in cytomegalovirus infection. In the study overall: From public TCR beta signatures came an indication of both CMV infection and matching HLA type. The study's findings and limits: In two of eight donors, the top clonotype was HLA-C-restricted CMV-specific.

MiXCR, applied by TCRdb to the reads, yields one record per CDR3 protein. Here the sample spans some 24,000 distinct CDR3 sequences, more than 20% being singletons. The CDR3 loop spans 14 amino acids. The V gene end was trimmed by 3 bases and the J gene end by 3 bases; junction bases not matched to a gene: 5. Germline V gene lookup returns CDR1 MNHEY and CDR2 SVGEGT. This clonotype showed up just a few times. Its antigen remains unidentified. The TCR sequence derives from a human donor in good health (CMV status not recorded). Some clones in this sample may be carry-over from other donors' samples. The sequenced sample was CD8+ T cells from cultured PBMCs, obtained from culture after CMV antigen stimulation. The chain is built from TRBV6-2 or TRBV6-3 and TRBJ2-7; TRBD1 matches at 7 bases. The CDR3: CASSYTTGIYEQYF. The CDR3 DNA is TGTGCCAGCAGTTATACGACAGGGATCTACGAGCAGTACTTC.